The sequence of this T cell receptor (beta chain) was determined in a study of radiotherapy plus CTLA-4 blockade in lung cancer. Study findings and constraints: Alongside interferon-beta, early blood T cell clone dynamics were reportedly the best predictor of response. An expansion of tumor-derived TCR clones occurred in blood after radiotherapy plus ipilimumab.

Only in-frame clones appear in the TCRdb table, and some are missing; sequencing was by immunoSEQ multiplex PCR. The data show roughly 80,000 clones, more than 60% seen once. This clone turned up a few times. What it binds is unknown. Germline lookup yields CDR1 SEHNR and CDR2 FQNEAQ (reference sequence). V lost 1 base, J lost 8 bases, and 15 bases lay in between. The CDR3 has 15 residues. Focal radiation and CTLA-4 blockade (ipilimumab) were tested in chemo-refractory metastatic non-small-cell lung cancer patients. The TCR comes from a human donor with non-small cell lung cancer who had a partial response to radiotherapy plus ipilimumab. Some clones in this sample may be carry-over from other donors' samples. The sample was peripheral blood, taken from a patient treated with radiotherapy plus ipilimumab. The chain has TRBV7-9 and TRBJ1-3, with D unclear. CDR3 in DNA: TGTGCCAGCAGCTTAGGGGCGGGTACGGGAGACACCATATATTTT. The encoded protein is CASSLGAGTGDTIYF.